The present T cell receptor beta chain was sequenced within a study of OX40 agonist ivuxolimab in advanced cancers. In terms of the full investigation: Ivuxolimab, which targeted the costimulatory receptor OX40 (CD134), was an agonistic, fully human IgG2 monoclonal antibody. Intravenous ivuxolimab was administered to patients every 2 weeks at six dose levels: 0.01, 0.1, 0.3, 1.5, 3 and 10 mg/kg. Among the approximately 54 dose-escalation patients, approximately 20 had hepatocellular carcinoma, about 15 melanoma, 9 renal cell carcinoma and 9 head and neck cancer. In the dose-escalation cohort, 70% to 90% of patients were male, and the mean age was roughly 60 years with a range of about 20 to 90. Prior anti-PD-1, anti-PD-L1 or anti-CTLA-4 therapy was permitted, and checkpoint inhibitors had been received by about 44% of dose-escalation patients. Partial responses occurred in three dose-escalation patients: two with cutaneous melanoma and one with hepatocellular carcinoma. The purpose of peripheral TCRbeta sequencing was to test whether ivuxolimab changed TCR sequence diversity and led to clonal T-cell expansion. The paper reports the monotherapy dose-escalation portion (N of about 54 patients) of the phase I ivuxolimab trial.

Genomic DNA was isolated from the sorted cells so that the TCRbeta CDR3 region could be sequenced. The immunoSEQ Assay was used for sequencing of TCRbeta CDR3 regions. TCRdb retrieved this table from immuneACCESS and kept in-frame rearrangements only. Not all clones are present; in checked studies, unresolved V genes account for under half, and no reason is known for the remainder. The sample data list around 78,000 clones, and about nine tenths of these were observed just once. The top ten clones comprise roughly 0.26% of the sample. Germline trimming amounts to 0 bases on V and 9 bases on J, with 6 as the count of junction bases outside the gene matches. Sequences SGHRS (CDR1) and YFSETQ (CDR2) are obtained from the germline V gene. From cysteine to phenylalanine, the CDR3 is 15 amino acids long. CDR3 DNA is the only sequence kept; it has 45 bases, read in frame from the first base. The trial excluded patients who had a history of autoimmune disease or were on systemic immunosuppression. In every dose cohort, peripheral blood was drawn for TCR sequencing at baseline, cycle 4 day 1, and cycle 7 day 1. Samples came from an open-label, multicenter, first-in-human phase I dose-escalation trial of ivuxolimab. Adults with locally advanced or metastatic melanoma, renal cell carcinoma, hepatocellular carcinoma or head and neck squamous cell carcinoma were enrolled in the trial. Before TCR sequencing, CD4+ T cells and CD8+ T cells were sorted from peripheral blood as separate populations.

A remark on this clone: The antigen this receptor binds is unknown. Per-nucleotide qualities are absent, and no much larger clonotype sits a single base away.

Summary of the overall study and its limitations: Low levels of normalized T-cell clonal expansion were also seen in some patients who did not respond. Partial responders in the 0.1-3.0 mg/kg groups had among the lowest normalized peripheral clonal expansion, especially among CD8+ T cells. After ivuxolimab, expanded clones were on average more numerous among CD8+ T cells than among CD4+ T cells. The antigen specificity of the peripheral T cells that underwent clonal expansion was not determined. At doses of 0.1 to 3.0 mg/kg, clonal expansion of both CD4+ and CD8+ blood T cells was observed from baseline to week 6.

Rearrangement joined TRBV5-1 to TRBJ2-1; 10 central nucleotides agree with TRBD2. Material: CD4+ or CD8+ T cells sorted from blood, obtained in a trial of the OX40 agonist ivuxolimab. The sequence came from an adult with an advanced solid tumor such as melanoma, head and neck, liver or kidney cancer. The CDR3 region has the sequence CASSLAAGGPVEQFF. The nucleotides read TGCGCCAGCAGCTTGGCAGCGGGAGGGCCGGTTGAGCAGTTCTTC.